This T cell receptor beta chain emerged from a study of shared clonotypes between healthy human individuals. Study information: The people who gave samples were a couple of women and a few men aged 18 to 49. Findings and caveats of the study: Exclusively blood specimens were collected; tissue repertoires likely differ.

CDR1 is ENHRY and CDR2 is SYGVKD in the germline V gene. CDR3 length: 12 residues. The germline V and J ends were trimmed by 3 bases and 2 bases, with 3 bases remaining between them. For this clone: Antigen unknown.

Every immunoSEQ plate was one replicate of a subset's evenly spread DNA. Here immunoSEQ multiplex PCR was the method, and the copy in TCRdb shows in-frame clones only, minus some. Of 450,000 to 500,000 clones listed, 65% to 85% are singletons. The sequence derives from a woman between 40 and 55 years old in good health. Some clones in this sample may be carry-over from other donors' samples. The sample comprised PBMCs. The chain couples TRBV10-3 to TRBJ2-3; no clear D. The CDR3, as DNA: TGTGCCATCAGTGACTTCACAGATACGCAGTATTTT. Its protein is CAISDFTDTQYF.